Below, 2 T cell receptor beta chains from the same sample are listed, as sequenced in a study of blood T cell repertoires in COVID-19. Data came from immunoSEQ multiplex PCR; TCRdb stores just in-frame clones and leaves some out. The data hold some 400,000 clones, with 87% observed a single time. Sequencing used peripheral blood. The receptors shown here come from a woman aged 25 to 39 with COVID-19, enrolled during active disease.

V is TRBV9 and J is TRBJ2-7; tentative D call: TRBD2 (6 bases). The V and J ends lost 3 bases and 6 bases respectively, with 13 bases between them. The CDR3 totals 13 residues. The V gene's germline CDR1 is SGDLS and CDR2 YYNGEE. The CDR3 nucleotides are TGTGCCAGCAGCGGGGGACTGTTCTCCGAGCAGTACTTC. Protein product: CASSGGLFSEQYF.

This chain links TRBV28 with TRBJ2-1; D call uncertain. Germline V gives CDR1 MDHEN, CDR2 SYDVKM. The CDR3 is 14 residues long. The V and J ends lost 3 bases and 9 bases respectively, with 15 bases between them. CDR3 DNA sequence: TGTGCCAGCAGTTTTTTTACGGGTAGAAGTGAGCAGTTCTTC. Encoded protein: CASSFFTGRSEQFF.